This TCR beta chain was captured in a study of shared clonotypes between healthy human individuals. The protocol was immunoSEQ multiplex PCR, while the TCRdb copy is restricted to in-frame clones and leaves out a portion. Of about 2 million clones in the sample, less than 95% were seen once. The sample holds one count of this clone. What it recognizes is unknown. V was pared by 3 bases and J by 6 bases, with 14 bases between. CDR1 is SEHNR and CDR2 is FQNEAQ in the germline V gene (reference sequence). The CDR3 is made up of 14 amino acids. It was CD45RO-negative cells, positively selected for CCR7, that made up naive CD8 cells, with terminally differentiated effector memory CD45RA+ cells excluded. Study-wide findings and caveats: The genetic and exposure-history diversity represented was limited by few donors. Sorted-subset samples were not fully sequenced, rarefaction indicated.

The rearrangement links TRBV7-9 to TRBJ2-5, with D uncertain. The sequence was collected from a man younger than 30 in good health. The sample comprised naive CD8+ T cells sorted from blood. Here the CDR3 DNA reads TGTGCCAGCAGCTTGCCGATGACGGAGCAGACCCAGTACTTC. Its protein product is CASSLPMTEQTQYF.